This TCR beta chain originates from a study of post-analysis software for immune sequencing data. Looking at the study overall: Relapsing-remitting, secondary progressive and progressive-relapsing forms made up the multiple sclerosis disease courses.

Of note for this clonotype: Its antigen is currently unknown. At one of its ends the junction is not consistent with the germline gene, which may arise from a read error.

The CDR3 is 18 amino acids. CDR1 SGHTA and CDR2 FQGNSA come from the germline V gene. Included in the TCR beta cDNA libraries were unique molecular identifiers. The source material, 1 to 10 million T cells, gave rise to about 460,000 cDNA molecules. TCRdb reprocessed the PCR reads via MiXCR and lists one record per CDR3 protein. The sample lists about 540,000 distinct CDR3 sequences; roughly 34% were seen once. The study's findings and limits: Those with multiple sclerosis, the patient group, showed significantly lower normalized Chao1 diversity than controls. Compared with controls, patients had more of five TRBV segments, including TRBV5-6, TRBV5-1 and TRBV20-1. Strong co-clustering by F measure linked samples that shared a preparation batch.

The sample comprised blood. The J gene is TRBJ2-1, the V gene TRBV7-2; TRBD2 agrees at 10 bases. This receptor was obtained from a girl between 2 and 17 years old with multiple sclerosis. In DNA, the CDR3 is TGTGCCGGCAGCTTAGTGCTGAGCGGGGGGGCGGGCCGGAATGAGCAGTTCTTC. It codes for CAGSLVLSGGAGRNEQFF.